Listed here is a single T cell receptor (beta chain). The sample comes from a study of blood T cell repertoires in COVID-19. Across the study: Sites in the United States, Italy and Spain provided acute and convalescent COVID-19 samples. In each case, the material was cDNA or gDNA derived from T cells, B-cell-depleted T cells, or PBMCs.

As handled by the study authors: Amplification of reference gene primers provided the estimated nucleated cell counts. Only in-frame clones appear in the TCRdb table, and some are missing; sequencing was by immunoSEQ multiplex PCR. The DNA was the basis for D and trimming; V, J and clone size are from that table. This table holds roughly 160,000 clones, roughly 80% found once. In germline, CDR1 is SEHNR, CDR2 FQNEAQ (reference sequence). V was clipped by 3 bases and J by 3 bases; unmatched bases: 3. The CDR3 is made up of 15 amino acids. This receptor was obtained from a man in his sixties or seventies with active or convalescent COVID-19. Input material: peripheral blood. The chain is built from TRBV7-9 and TRBJ1-3; 9 nucleotides match TRBD1. The CDR3 DNA is TGTGCCAGCAGCTTGGGACAGGGAGATGGAAACACCATATATTTT. It yields the protein CASSLGQGDGNTIYF.